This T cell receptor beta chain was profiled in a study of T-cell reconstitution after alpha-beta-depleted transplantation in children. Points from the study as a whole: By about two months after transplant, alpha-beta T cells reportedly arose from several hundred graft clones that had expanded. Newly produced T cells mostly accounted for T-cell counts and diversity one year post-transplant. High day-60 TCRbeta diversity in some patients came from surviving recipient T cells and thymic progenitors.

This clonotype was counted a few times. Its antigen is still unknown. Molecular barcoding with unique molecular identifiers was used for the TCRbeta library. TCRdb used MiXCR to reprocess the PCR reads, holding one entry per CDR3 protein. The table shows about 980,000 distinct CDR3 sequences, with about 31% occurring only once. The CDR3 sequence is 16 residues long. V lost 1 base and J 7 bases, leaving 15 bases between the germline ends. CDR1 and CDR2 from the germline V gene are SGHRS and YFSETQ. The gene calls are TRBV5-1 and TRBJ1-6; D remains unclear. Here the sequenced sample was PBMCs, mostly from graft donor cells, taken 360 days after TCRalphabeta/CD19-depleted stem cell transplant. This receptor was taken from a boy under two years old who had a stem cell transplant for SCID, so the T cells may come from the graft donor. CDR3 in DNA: TGCGCCAGCAGCTTGAGGATCCCCGAAAACAATTCACCCCTCCACTTT. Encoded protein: CASSLRIPENNSPLHF.